The subject of this entry is one T cell receptor beta chain. Its antigen is not identified. Vbeta (60) and Jbeta (13) primers were used in the PCR. Some clones are missing from TCRdb's copy, which holds only in-frame ones; the method was immunoSEQ multiplex PCR. The profile shows nearly 100,000 clones, 70% to 80% of them singletons. This record belongs to a study of cytomegalovirus exposure and HLA in healthy donors. Notes on the study in general: Apparent HLA restriction characterized most CMV-associated TCR beta chains in a later analysis. Certain indistinguishable V segments, among them TRBV6-2 and TRBV6-3, were excluded. A later look showed TCR association rates differing by HLA locus, highest for DRB1 and lowest for HLA-C.

This CDR3 comprises 13 residues. CDR1 ENHRY and CDR2 SYGVKD come from the germline V gene. Trimming removed 2 bases from V and 1 base from J, with 5 bases in between. The receptor comes from a woman aged 55-70 years in good health and CMV-seropositive. The sample was PBMCs. The chain has TRBV10-3 and TRBJ1-1; D gene ambiguous. CDR3 sequence (DNA): TGTGCCATCAGTGAGGGCAGGAACACTGAAGCTTTCTTT. Translated: CAISEGRNTEAFF.